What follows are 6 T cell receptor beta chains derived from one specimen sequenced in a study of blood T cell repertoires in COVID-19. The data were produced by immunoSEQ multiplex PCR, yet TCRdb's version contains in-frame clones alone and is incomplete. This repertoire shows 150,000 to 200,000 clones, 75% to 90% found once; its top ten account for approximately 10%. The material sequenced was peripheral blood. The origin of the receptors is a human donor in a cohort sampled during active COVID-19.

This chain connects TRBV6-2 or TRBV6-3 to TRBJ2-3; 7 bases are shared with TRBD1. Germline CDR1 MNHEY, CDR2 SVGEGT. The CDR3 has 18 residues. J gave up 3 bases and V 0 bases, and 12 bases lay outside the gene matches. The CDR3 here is CASSYSARQGDLTDTQYF. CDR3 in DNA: TGTGCCAGCAGTTACTCGGCTCGACAGGGTGATCTTACAGATACGCAGTATTTT.

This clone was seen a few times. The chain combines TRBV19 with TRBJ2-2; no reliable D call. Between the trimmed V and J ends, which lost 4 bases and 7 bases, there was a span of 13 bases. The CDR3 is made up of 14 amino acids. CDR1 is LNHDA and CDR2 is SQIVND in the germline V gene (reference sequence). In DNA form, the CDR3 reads TGTGCCAGTAGTAGAAGAGATTTTGGCGGGGAGCTGTTTTTT. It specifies CASSRRDFGGELFF.

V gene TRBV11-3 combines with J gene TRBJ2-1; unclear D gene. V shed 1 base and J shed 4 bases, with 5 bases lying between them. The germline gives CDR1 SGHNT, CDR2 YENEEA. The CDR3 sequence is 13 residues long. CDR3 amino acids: CASSLGEYNEQFF. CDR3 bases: TGTGCCAGCAGCTTAGGAGAATACAATGAGCAGTTCTTC.

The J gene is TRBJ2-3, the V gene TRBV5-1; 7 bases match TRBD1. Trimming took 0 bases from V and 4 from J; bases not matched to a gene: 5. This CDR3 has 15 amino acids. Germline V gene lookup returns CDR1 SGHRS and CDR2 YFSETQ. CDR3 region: CASSLGQGGADTQYF. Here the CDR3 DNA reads TGCGCCAGCAGCTTGGGACAGGGTGGGGCAGATACGCAGTATTTT.

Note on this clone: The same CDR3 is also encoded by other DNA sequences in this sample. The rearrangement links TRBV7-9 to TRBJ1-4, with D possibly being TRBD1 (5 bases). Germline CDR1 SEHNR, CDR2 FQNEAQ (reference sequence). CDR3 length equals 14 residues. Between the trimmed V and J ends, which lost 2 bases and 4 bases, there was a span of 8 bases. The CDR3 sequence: CASSLQGGNEKLFF. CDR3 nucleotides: TGTGCCAGCAGCTTACAGGGTGGTAATGAAAAACTGTTTTTT.

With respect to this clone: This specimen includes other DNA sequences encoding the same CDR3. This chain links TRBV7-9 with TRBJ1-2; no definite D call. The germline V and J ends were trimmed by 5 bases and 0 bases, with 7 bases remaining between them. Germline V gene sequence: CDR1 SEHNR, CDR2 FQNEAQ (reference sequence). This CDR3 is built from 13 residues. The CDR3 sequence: CASSRGANYGYTF. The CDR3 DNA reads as TGTGCCAGCAGCCGCGGGGCTAACTATGGCTACACCTTC.